Below, 12 T cell receptor beta chains from the same sample are listed, as sequenced in a study of blood T cell repertoires in COVID-19 (dated by TCRdb to between 2020 and 2021). The method behind the library was the immunoSEQ multiplex PCR assay. Held by TCRdb, this immuneACCESS table contains in-frame sequences only and omits some clones. Under half of the omission traces to an unresolved V gene where checked; the cause of the rest is unknown. Across this sample there are about 280,000 clones, with around 89% seen only once. The ten largest clones take up roughly 2% of the sample. The sample consisted of PBMCs or T cells enriched from blood (not recorded which). The receptors here all came from a woman aged 55-70 years in a cohort exposed to, infected with or recovered from COVID-19 (not recorded which).

A note on this clone: The junction shows a germline mismatch at one end, possibly a read error. The V call is TRBV12-3 or TRBV12-4, the J call TRBJ2-1, with TRBD2 identical over 7 bases. The CDR3 is made up of 12 amino acids. The chain's CDR3 is CASSSERGRTIF. The CDR3 bases are TGTGCCAGCAGTTCAGAGCGGGGACGAACAATCTTC.

The chain carries TRBV9 and TRBJ2-5, with D tentatively TRBD2 (6 bases). This CDR3 region has 13 residues. V dropped 3 bases and J dropped 2 bases, with 8 bases sitting between them. CDR1 SGDLS and CDR2 YYNGEE come from the germline V gene. The CDR3 region has the DNA TGTGCCAGCAGCGCAGGGAGGCAAGAGACCCAGTACTTC. Its translation is CASSAGRQETQYF.

On this clone: Other DNA sequences in this sample translate to the same CDR3. The rearrangement joins TRBV28 to TRBJ2-4, with a possible D match to TRBD2 (7 bases). The CDR3 consists of 15 residues. CDR1 MDHEN and CDR2 SYDVKM come from the germline V gene. Trimming pared 5 bases from V and 4 bases from J, leaving 15 bases between. This chain's CDR3 is CASSLGGGPKNIQYF. In nucleotides, the CDR3 is TGTGCCAGCAGTCTAGGGGGAGGGCCAAAAAACATTCAGTACTTC. Full variable domain (outside the CDR3, taken from reference TRBV28 and TRBJ2-4): DVKVTQSSRYLVKRTGEKVFLECVQDMDHENMFWYRQDPGLGLRLIYFSYDVKMKEKGDIPEGYSVSREKKERFSLILESASTNQTSMYLCASSLGGGPKNIQYFGAGTRLSVL.

The rearrangement joins TRBV5-6 to TRBJ2-2; maybe TRBD2 (6 bases). Germline V CDR1 and CDR2: SGHDT, YYEEEE. The V and J ends lost 0 bases and 9 bases respectively, with 12 bases between them. This CDR3 spans 14 amino acids. CDR3 nucleotide sequence: TGTGCCAGCAGCTTGGCGGGGGAATACTGGGAGCTGTTTTTT. This gives the protein CASSLAGEYWELFF.

This clone showed up just a few times. The CDR3 bases are TGCGCCAGCAAACGGACTAGCGGGAGGGGCGAGCAGTACTTC. Encoded protein: CASKRTSGRGEQYF. The chain combines TRBV5-1 with TRBJ2-7, with 15 nucleotides matching TRBD2. After removal of 6 bases from V and 6 bases from J, the junction contained 4 bases not matched to a gene. The CDR3 has 14 amino acids. The V gene's germline CDR1 is SGHRS and CDR2 YFSETQ.

In its sample, this clone was seen once. J is TRBJ2-3 and V is TRBV21-1; the D call in the table, TRBD2, was not verified against the DNA. TRBV21-1 is described as a pseudogene. This CDR3 has 18 residues. CDR3 in amino acids: CASSKEVLIAEYTDTQYF. CDR3 nucleotide sequence: TGTGCCAGCAGCAAAGAAGTACTAATAGCGGAATACACAGATACGCAGTATTTT.

This chain connects TRBV5-4 to TRBJ2-2, with TRBD1 matching 10 bases. The CDR3 has 16 amino acids. Germline CDR1 is SGHNT and CDR2 is YYREEE (reference sequence). Trimming cost V 4 bases and J 4 bases; bases outside gene matches: 7. CDR3 in amino acids: CASSAAGTGVTGELFF. The CDR3 DNA sequence: TGTGCCAGCAGCGCGGCCGGGACAGGGGTCACCGGGGAGCTGTTTTTT.

The chain joins TRBV6-5 to TRBJ2-7; 9 bases line up with TRBD1. With V trimmed by 5 bases and J by 0 bases, 5 bases remained unmatched. The CDR3 contains 15 residues. Germline CDR1 is MNHEY and CDR2 is SVGAGI. For the CDR3, the DNA is TGTGCCAGCAGTCCAGACAGGGGGAGCTCCTACGAGCAGTACTTC. Translation: CASSPDRGSSYEQYF.

V usage is TRBV2 and J usage is TRBJ2-7, with D possibly TRBD1 on 5 matching bases. This CDR3 has 15 residues. Trimming removed 6 bases from V and 3 bases from J, with 18 bases in between. CDR1 SNHLY and CDR2 FYNNEI come from the germline V gene. In DNA, the CDR3 is TGTGCCAGCAGGGAAAACAGGATACAGCTCTACGAGCAGTACTTC. Translating it yields CASRENRIQLYEQYF.

This clone is a singleton in its sample. The chain has TRBV28 and TRBJ2-1; TRBD1 matches 10 bases. CDR1 is MDHEN and CDR2 is SYDVKM in the germline V gene. The CDR3 is made up of 16 amino acids. Trimming cost V 3 bases and J 3 bases; bases outside gene matches: 5. The CDR3 nucleotides are TGTGCCAGCAGTTTGGATTGGACAGGGGGCTACAATGAGCAGTTCTTC. Protein product: CASSLDWTGGYNEQFF.

This chain connects TRBV28 to TRBJ1-2; no clear D gene. Between the trimmed V and J ends, which lost 5 bases and 7 bases, there was a span of 14 bases. The CDR3 covers 13 residues. Germline V gene sequence: CDR1 MDHEN, CDR2 SYDVKM. The CDR3 here is CASSAGSPGGYTF. The CDR3 bases are TGTGCCAGCAGTGCTGGGAGCCCTGGTGGCTACACCTTC.

The genes are TRBV28 and TRBJ1-3, with 8 nucleotides matching TRBD1. V gave up 2 bases and J gave up 4 bases; unmatched junction bases: 7. The CDR3 loop spans 16 amino acids. CDR1 is MDHEN and CDR2 is SYDVKM in the germline V gene. The CDR3 sequence is CASSLQRDRWGNTIYF. The CDR3 coding sequence is TGTGCCAGCAGTTTACAAAGGGACAGGTGGGGAAACACCATATATTTT.